The clone carrying this TCR beta chain was seen a handful of times. Its specificity is unknown. Template-switching 5'RACE yielded the TCR cDNA; a universal primer site and UMIs were added in the process. Using its own MiXCR run on the 5' RACE reads, TCRdb lists one record per CDR3 protein. The sample consists of 250,000 to 400,000 distinct CDR3 sequences, 4.1% of them appearing once. The data belong to a study of T cells after yellow fever vaccination. The CDR3 runs 14 residues. With V trimmed by 7 bases and J by 5 bases, 6 bases remained unmatched. The germline CDR1 and CDR2 sequences are LNHDA and SQIVND (reference sequence). Overall study findings and caveats: FACS-sorted repertoires could contain abundant clonotypes contaminating from the bulk population. Of the clonotypes, a small share occurred in both CD4 and CD8 compartments. Reappearing after the booster were most of the clones from primary vaccination (roughly 95% CD4, 70% to 90% CD8).

The TCR comes from a man between 18 and 35 years old who received the YFV17D yellow fever vaccine. This sequence joins TRBV19 and TRBJ2-1, with 9 bases that match TRBD2. Sequences were derived from PBMCs, sampled 5 days after the yellow fever booster vaccination. The CDR3 region is CASNTGTSNNEQFF. The CDR3 nucleotides read TGTGCCAGTAACACCGGGACTAGCAACAATGAGCAGTTCTTC.